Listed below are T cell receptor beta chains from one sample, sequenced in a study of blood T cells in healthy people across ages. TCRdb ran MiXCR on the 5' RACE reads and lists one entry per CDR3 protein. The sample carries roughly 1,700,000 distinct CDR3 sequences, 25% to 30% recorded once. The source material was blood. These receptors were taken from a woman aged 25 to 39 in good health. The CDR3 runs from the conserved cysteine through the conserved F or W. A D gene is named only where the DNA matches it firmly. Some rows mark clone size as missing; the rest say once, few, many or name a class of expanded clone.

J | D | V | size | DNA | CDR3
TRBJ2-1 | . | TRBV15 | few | TGTGCCACCAGCAGAGAAAGGGGCGGGCGCCCCAACAATGAGCAGTTCTTC | CATSRERGGRPNNEQFF
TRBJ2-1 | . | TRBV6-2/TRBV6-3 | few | TGTGCTAGCACGGAGGTTCGTTTTGGCAGGGACTTTCGAGTCGAGCAGTTCTTC | CASTEVRFGRDFRVEQFF
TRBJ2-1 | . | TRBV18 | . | TGTGCCAGCCCACCACTCGGAGGGGCCAGGAGCGCGGATAATGAGCAGTTCTTC | CASPPLGGARSADNEQFF
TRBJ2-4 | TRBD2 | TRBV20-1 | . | TGCAGTGCTAGTGTTACTAGCGGGAGAACGTTTGAGCAGTACTTC | CSASVTSGRTFEQYF
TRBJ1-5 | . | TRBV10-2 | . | TGCGCCAGCAGTGAGCCTAGTAATCAGCCCCAGCATTTT | CASSEPSNQPQHF
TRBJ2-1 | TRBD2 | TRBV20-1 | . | TGCAGTGCTCGACCCTCAGGGACTAGCGGGAGATATTACAATGAGCAGTTCTTC | CSARPSGTSGRYYNEQFF
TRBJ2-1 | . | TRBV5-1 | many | TGCGCCAGCAGTGAAGGAGAGTACAATGAGCAGTTCTTC | CASSEGEYNEQFF
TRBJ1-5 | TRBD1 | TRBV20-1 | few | TGCAGTGCTCCGGACAGGGCTAGCAATCAGCCCCAGCATTTT | CSAPDRASNQPQHF
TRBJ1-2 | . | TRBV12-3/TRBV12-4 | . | TGTGCCAGCAGTGGACAATTAGCCGGGATGGGCTACACCTTC | CASSGQLAGMGYTF
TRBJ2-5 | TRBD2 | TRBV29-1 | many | TGCAGCGAAGGACTAGCGGGGGAGACCCAGTACTTC | CSEGLAGETQYF
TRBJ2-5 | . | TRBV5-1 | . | TGCGCCGGCAGCTTGGCGGGATCTGGGGAGACCCAGTACTTC | CAGSLAGSGETQYF
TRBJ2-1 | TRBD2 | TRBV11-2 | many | TGTGCCAGCAGCCCGGGACTAGCTCTCAATGAGCAGTTCTTC | CASSPGLALNEQFF
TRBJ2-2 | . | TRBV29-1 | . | TGCAGCGCTACAGCAACCGGGGAGCTGTTTTTT | CSATATGELFF
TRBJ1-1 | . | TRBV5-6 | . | TGTGCCAGCAGCCAGAAGGTGAAAGCAATAAAGAACACTGAAGCTTTCTTT | CASSQKVKAIKNTEAFF
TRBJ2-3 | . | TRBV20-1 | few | TGCAGTGCTAGATTAGACGGCAGCCTAGATACGCAGTATTTT | CSARLDGSLDTQYF
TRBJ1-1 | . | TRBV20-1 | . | TGCAGTGCTAGGCGTTCCCTGAACACTGAAGCTTTCTTT | CSARRSLNTEAFF
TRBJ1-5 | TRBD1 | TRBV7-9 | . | TGTGCCAGCAGCGGGGGAGGGGGACAGGGTAGGCAGCCCCAGCATTTT | CASSGGGGQGRQPQHF
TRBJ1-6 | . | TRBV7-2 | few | TGTGCCAGCAGCCGAGGGCGGGTTAATTCACCCCTCCACTTT | CASSRGRVNSPLHF
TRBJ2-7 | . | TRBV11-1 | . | TGTGCCAGCAGCCCCTCCGAGGGCTACAATGAGCAGTACTTC | CASSPSEGYNEQYF
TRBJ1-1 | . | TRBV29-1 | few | TGCAGCGCTATACAGGGTGGGGACACTGAAGCTTTCTTT | CSAIQGGDTEAFF
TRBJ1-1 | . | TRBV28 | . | TGTGCCAGCAGTGAGGCCACTGAAGCTTTCTTT | CASSEATEAFF
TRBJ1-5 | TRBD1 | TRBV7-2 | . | TGTGCCAGCAGCGACAGGGGAGGGAAGCCCCAGCATTTT | CASSDRGGKPQHF
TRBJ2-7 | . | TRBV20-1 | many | TGCAGTGCTAGGCGTTCCTTGACAACCTACGAGCAGTACTTC | CSARRSLTTYEQYF
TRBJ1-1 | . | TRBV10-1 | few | TGCGCCAGCAGTGAGTCGTCAGGTATTGAAGCTTTCTTT | CASSESSGIEAFF
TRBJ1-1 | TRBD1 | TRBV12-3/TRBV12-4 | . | TGTGCCAGCAGTACGCGACAGGGGCTGAACACTGAAGCTTTCTTT | CASSTRQGLNTEAFF
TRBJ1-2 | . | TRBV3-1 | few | TGTGCCAGCAGCCAGTACCAGGGGAGCGGCTACACCTTC | CASSQYQGSGYTF
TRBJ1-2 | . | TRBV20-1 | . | TGCAGGGCTGTCAGGGGCTATGGCTACACCTTC | CRAVRGYGYTF
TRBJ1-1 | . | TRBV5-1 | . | TGCGCCAGCAGCTTTAATAATAGGGGGAAATACACTGAAGCTTTCTTT | CASSFNNRGKYTEAFF
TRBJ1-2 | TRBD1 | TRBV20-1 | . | TGCAGTGCTAGAGATCCAGTGACAGGGCGTGATGGCTACACCTTC | CSARDPVTGRDGYTF
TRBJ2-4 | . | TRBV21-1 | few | TGTGCCAGCAGCAAAGGGCGACGGCCGCTAAACATTCAGTACTTC | CASSKGRRPLNIQYF
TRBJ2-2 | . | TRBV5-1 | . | TGCGCCAGCAGCTTCGAAAATTCCGGGGAGCTGTTTTTT | CASSFENSGELFF
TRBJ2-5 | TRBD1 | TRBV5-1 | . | TGCGCCAGCAGCCCCCGGACAGGGGATTTCCAAGAGACCCAGTACTTC | CASSPRTGDFQETQYF
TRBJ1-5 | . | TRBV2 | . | TGTGCCAGCAGCCCGCGGGGCCCTCAGGGGCCCCAGCATTTT | CASSPRGPQGPQHF
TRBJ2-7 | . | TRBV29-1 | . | TGCAGCGTTGAAGTTATAGGGGAGCAGTACTTC | CSVEVIGEQYF
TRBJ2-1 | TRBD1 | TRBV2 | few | TGTGCCAGCAACGGACAGGGGCACTATGAGCAGTTCTTC | CASNGQGHYEQFF
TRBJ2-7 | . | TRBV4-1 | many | TGCGCCAGCAGCGATCTAGCGCTGGAAGGCGAGCAGTACTTC | CASSDLALEGEQYF
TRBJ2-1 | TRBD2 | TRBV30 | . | TGTGTCTCCGACCCGGCGGGGGGGCCTAGGGAGCAGTTCTTC | CVSDPAGGPREQFF
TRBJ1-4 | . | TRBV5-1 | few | TGCGCCAGCAGCTTGGGGTCAACTAATGAAAAACGGTTTTTT | CASSLGSTNEKRFF
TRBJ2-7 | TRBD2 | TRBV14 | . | TGTGCCGGCAGCACGACTAGCGGGGGAACCTACGAGCAGTACTTC | CAGSTTSGGTYEQYF
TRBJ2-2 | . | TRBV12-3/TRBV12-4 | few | TGTGCCAGCAGTTTAAGATGGCGGGGCCACACCGGGGAGCTGTTTTTT | CASSLRWRGHTGELFF
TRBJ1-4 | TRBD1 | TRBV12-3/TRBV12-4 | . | TGTGCCAGCAGTGTCGACAGGGGTCCTAATGAAAAACTGTTTTTT | CASSVDRGPNEKLFF
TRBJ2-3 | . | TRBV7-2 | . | TGTGCCAGCAGCACCCCGTTGGGGGGAAACTCTAGGGGTACGCAGTATTTT | CASSTPLGGNSRGTQYF
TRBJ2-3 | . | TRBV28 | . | TGTGCCAGCAGTCCGCAGGGCCGCGCAGATACGCAGTATTTT | CASSPQGRADTQYF
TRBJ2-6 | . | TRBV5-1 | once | TGCGCCAGCAGCTTGCTGACGGGGACCGGGGCCAACGTCCTGACTTTC | CASSLLTGTGANVLTF
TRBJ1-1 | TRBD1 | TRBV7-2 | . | TGTGCCAGCAGCTTTACCGACAGGGTCGGGACTGAAGCTTTCTTT | CASSFTDRVGTEAFF
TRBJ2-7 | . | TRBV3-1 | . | TGTGCCAGCAGTCTGACGGGGGTTTACTACGAGCAGTACTTC | CASSLTGVYYEQYF
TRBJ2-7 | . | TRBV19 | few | TGTGCCAGTAGTAACCGACAAGCCTACGAGCAGTACTTC | CASSNRQAYEQYF
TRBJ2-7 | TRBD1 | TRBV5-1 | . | TGCGCCAGCAGCCTCCAGGGGGTTTTTGACGAGCAGTACTTC | CASSLQGVFDEQYF
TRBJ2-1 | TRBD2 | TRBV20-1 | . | TGCAGTGCTAGAGATCCGAGGAGGCGGGGGGGCATTTCGAATGAGCAGGTCTTC | CSARDPRRRGGISNEQVF
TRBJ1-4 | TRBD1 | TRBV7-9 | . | TGTGCCAGCAGCTTAAGGACAGGGGTAAAGGAAAAACTGTTTTTT | CASSLRTGVKEKLFF
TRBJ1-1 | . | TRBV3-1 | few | TGTGCCAGCAGCCACCACCGGACGGTTCATAAAGCTTTCTTT | CASSHHRTVHKAFF
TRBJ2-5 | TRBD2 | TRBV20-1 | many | TGCAGTGCTAGAACTACCCTTAGCGGGTTGTACCAAGAGACCCAGTACTTC | CSARTTLSGLYQETQYF
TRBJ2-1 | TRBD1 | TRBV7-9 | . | TGTGCCAGCAGCTTAGCACAGGGGTACTACAATGAGCAGTTCTTC | CASSLAQGYYNEQFF